A single sample is the source of the 31 T cell receptor beta chains below, sequenced in a study of response to subunit inactivated influenza vaccine. TCRdb called the RT-PCR reads again in MiXCR, with one record for every CDR3 protein. The table shows some 850,000 distinct CDR3 sequences, with 15% to 20% occurring only once. Sequencing was performed on PBMCs from blood, taken less than 6 days after vaccination. The receptor source for this set is a man aged 50 to 59 who received an inactivated influenza vaccine.

CDR3 loop: CASSPPGLISYNEQFF. DNA of the CDR3: TGTGCCAGCAGCCCACCGGGACTCATCTCCTACAATGAGCAGTTCTTC. This chain joins TRBV5-5 and TRBJ2-1; D may be TRBD2 (6 bases). This CDR3 comprises 16 residues. V was clipped by 4 bases and J by 0 bases, with 14 bases between them. Germline values: CDR1 SGHKS, CDR2 YYEKEE (reference sequence). The full variable domain, its missing parts supplied by reference TRBV5-5 and TRBJ2-1, is DAGVTQSPTHLIKTRGQQVTLRCSPISGHKSVSWYQQVLGQGPQFIFQYYEKEERGRGNFPDRFSARQFPNYSSELNVNALLLGDSALYLCASSPPGLISYNEQFFGPGTRLTVL.

The chain combines TRBV29-1 with TRBJ2-5; the D is unclear. CDR3 length: 13 amino acids. Between the trimmed V and J ends, which lost 5 bases and 2 bases, there was a span of 12 bases. CDR1 SQVTM and CDR2 ANQGSEA come from the germline V gene. The CDR3 sequence: CSVQAPLQETQYF. In DNA, the CDR3 is TGCAGCGTTCAGGCGCCGTTACAAGAGACCCAGTACTTC.

The chain has TRBV13 and TRBJ2-1; no clear D. V was shortened by 5 bases and J by 0 bases, with 8 bases between the two germline ends. CDR3 size: 14 residues. CDR1 and CDR2 from the germline V gene are PRHDT and FYEKMQ (reference sequence). The CDR3 is CASSLRHSYNEQFF. CDR3 nucleotide sequence: TGTGCCAGCAGCCTCCGACACTCCTACAATGAGCAGTTCTTC. The whole variable domain, filled in from reference TRBV13 and TRBJ2-1, reads AAGVIQSPRHLIKEKRETATLKCYPIPRHDTVYWYQQGPGQDPQFLISFYEKMQSDKGSIPDRFSAQQFSDYHSELNMSSLELGDSALYFCASSLRHSYNEQFFGPGTRLTVL.

J is TRBJ1-1 and V is TRBV9; D is possibly TRBD1 (6 bases). CDR1 and CDR2 from the germline V gene are SGDLS and YYNGEE. The CDR3 has 15 residues. Trimming shortened V by 0 bases and J by 4 bases, and 13 bases separated the two germline ends. The CDR3 protein is CASSVVGGMGTEAFF. Here the CDR3 DNA reads TGTGCCAGCAGCGTAGTAGGGGGGATGGGCACTGAAGCTTTCTTT. The whole variable domain, filled in from reference TRBV9 and TRBJ1-1, reads DSGVTQTPKHLITATGQRVTLRCSPRSGDLSVYWYQQSLDQGLQFLIQYYNGEERAKGNILERFSAQQFPDLHSELNLSSLELGDSALYFCASSVVGGMGTEAFFGQGTRLTVV.

V gene TRBV20-1 combines with J gene TRBJ2-1; 7 bases are shared with TRBD2. The CDR3 has 15 amino acids. Trimming took 5 bases from V and 4 from J; bases not matched to a gene: 11. Germline V gene data show CDR1 as DFQATT and CDR2 as SNEGSKA (reference sequence). CDR3 DNA sequence: TGCAGTGCTGCTTCTATGGGACTAAAATACAATGAGCAGTTCTTC. It is translated as CSAASMGLKYNEQFF.

The CDR3 reads CASSQDGRGVTNEKLFF. The CDR3, as DNA: TGTGCCAGCAGCCAAGACGGCCGGGGGGTAACTAATGAAAAACTGTTTTTT. V usage is TRBV4-2 and J usage is TRBJ1-4, with D maybe TRBD1 (5 bases). This CDR3 is built from 17 residues. V shed 0 bases and J shed 1 base, with 12 bases lying between them. Germline V gene data show CDR1 as LGHNA and CDR2 as YNFKEQ.

This clonotype showed up many times. The J gene is TRBJ1-5, the V gene TRBV20-1, with 8 bases matching TRBD1. CDR1 is DFQATT and CDR2 is SNEGSKA in the germline V gene (reference sequence). This CDR3 contains 17 residues. The junction had 13 bases not matched to a gene; V was cut back by 6 bases and J by 0 bases. CDR3 bases: TGCAGTGCAGTGGTCCCGGGACAGGAAAATAGCAATCAGCCCCAGCATTTT. It encodes CSAVVPGQENSNQPQHF.

The table lists this clonotype with a few counts. It may be a read error: a sequence one base away is much more abundant. The chain has TRBV20-1 and TRBJ2-1, with TRBD1 matching over 9 bases. CDR1 and CDR2 from the germline V gene are DFQATT and SNEGSKA (reference sequence). The CDR3 has 16 amino acids. DNA for the CDR3: TGCAGTGCTAGAGATCCGGGACAGGGCGTGTACAATGAGCAGTGCTTC. This gives the protein CSARDPGQGVYNEQCF.

This rearrangement joins TRBV7-9 to TRBJ1-5; unclear D gene. The germline V gene encodes CDR1 SEHNR and CDR2 FQNEAQ (reference sequence). V was shortened by 1 base and J by 3 bases, with 16 bases between the two germline ends. The CDR3 has 17 amino acids. CDR3 nucleotides: TGTGCCAGCAGCTTAGTAGGTGTAACGGGAATCAATCAGCCCCAGCATTTT. This codes for CASSLVGVTGINQPQHF.

This clonotype occurred a few times. The chain carries TRBV7-2 and TRBJ1-1; D ambiguous. Germline V gene lookup returns CDR1 SGHTA and CDR2 FQGNSA. V shed 6 bases and J shed 9 bases, with 17 bases lying between them. This CDR3 spans 13 amino acids. The CDR3 here is CASSNKDGIKAFF. The CDR3 DNA sequence: TGTGCCAGCAGTAATAAGGACGGAATCAAAGCTTTCTTT.

The chain combines TRBV10-3 with TRBJ2-2, with D tentatively TRBD2 (5 bases). V shed 6 bases and J shed 6 bases, with 11 bases lying between them. The germline V gene encodes CDR1 ENHRY and CDR2 SYGVKD. The CDR3 runs 13 residues. In DNA form, the CDR3 reads TGTGCCATCAGCTCCGGAGGCTCCGGGGAGCTGTTTTTT. This encodes CAISSGGSGELFF.

This sequence joins TRBV7-8 and TRBJ2-7; 11 nucleotides align to TRBD2. Germline CDR1 and CDR2: SGHVS and FQNEAQ. J lost 2 bases, V lost 6 bases, and 6 bases had no gene match. There are 15 residues in the CDR3. The CDR3 region has the DNA TGTGCCAGCAGGGGACTAGCGGAGTCAACCTACGAGCAGTACTTC. It translates to CASRGLAESTYEQYF.

This clonotype occurred a few times. The chain combines TRBV28 with TRBJ2-7; the match to TRBD1 covers 7 bases. Germline V lookup: CDR1 MDHEN, CDR2 SYDVKM. This CDR3 spans 16 amino acids. Trimming cost V 3 bases and J 4 bases; bases outside gene matches: 12. The CDR3 sequence is CASSLGQKGSPYEQYF. The CDR3 DNA follows: TGTGCCAGCAGTTTGGGACAGAAGGGATCCCCATACGAGCAGTACTTC.

The chain uses TRBV6-5 and TRBJ2-7; D may be TRBD1 (6 bases). Trimming pared 8 bases from V and 5 bases from J, leaving 10 bases between. There are 11 residues in the CDR3. Germline values: CDR1 MNHEY, CDR2 SVGAGI. Written as DNA, the CDR3 is TGTGCCAGCGGAAACAGGGACGAGCAGTACTTC. Protein product: CASGNRDEQYF.

Only a few counts were recorded for this clonotype. The rearrangement uses TRBV16 and TRBJ2-3; 7 nucleotides line up with TRBD2. Trimming cost V 2 bases and J 1 base; bases outside gene matches: 3. Germline V gives CDR1 KGHSY, CDR2 FQNENV. This CDR3 is built from 15 residues. Here the CDR3 reads CASSQPAGGTDTQYF. CDR3 sequence (DNA): TGTGCCAGCAGCCAACCCGCGGGGGGCACAGATACGCAGTATTTT.

The sample holds a few counts of this clonotype. The V gene is TRBV15, the J gene TRBJ2-7, with D unclear. Deletions cut 0 bases from V and 2 bases from J, with 14 bases between. The CDR3 totals 16 residues. Germline CDR1 and CDR2: LNHNV and YYDKDF (reference sequence). Written as DNA, the CDR3 is TGTGCCACCAGCAGAGATCGAAGGCCGGATCCCTACGAGCAGTACTTC. Amino acid sequence: CATSRDRRPDPYEQYF.

V is TRBV11-2 and J is TRBJ2-1, with no clear D. The CDR3 totals 15 residues. Trimming left V 2 bases short and J 1 base short, with 9 bases between. The germline CDR1 and CDR2 sequences are SGHAT and FQNNGV. CDR3: CASSLMRGSYNEQFF. CDR3 sequence (DNA): TGTGCCAGCAGCTTAATGCGCGGTTCCTACAATGAGCAGTTCTTC.

This clonotype was counted only a few times. The chain links TRBV4-3 to TRBJ2-7; TRBD1 is a possible D gene (6 bases). CDR1 is LGHNA, CDR2 YSLEER, per germline. The length of the CDR3 is 13 residues. Trimming cost V 2 bases and J 10 bases, with 15 bases left between them. CDR3 in amino acids: CASSQYTTGLQYF. CDR3 bases: TGCGCCAGCAGCCAATACACTACAGGGCTCCAGTACTTC.

The chain carries TRBV9 and TRBJ2-2, with unresolved D. V dropped 5 bases and J dropped 6 bases, with 8 bases sitting between them. This CDR3 contains 12 residues. Germline CDR1 SGDLS, CDR2 YYNGEE. CDR3: CASSERAGELFF. Written as DNA, the CDR3 is TGTGCCAGCAGTGAACGCGCCGGGGAGCTGTTTTTT.

This clonotype was observed a handful of times. The V call is TRBV7-3, the J call TRBJ2-7; no reliable D call. The CDR3 contains 16 residues. Trimming took 6 bases from V and 5 from J, leaving 23 bases between them. Germline CDR1 SGHTA, CDR2 FQGTGA. CDR3 sequence: CASSPPPGFTWNEQYF. The DNA for the CDR3 is TGTGCCAGCAGTCCCCCCCCCGGGTTTACCTGGAACGAGCAGTACTTC.

The V call is TRBV6-1, the J call TRBJ1-5; TRBD1 matches at 7 bases. Looked up from germline, CDR1 is MNHNS and CDR2 is SASEGT. This CDR3 comprises 15 residues. Unmatched junction bases numbered 6, after V lost 4 bases and J lost 3 bases. The CDR3 coding sequence is TGTGCCAGCAGTGGGGGACAGTTCACCAATCAGCCCCAGCATTTT. It specifies CASSGGQFTNQPQHF.

The rearrangement joins TRBV6-2 or TRBV6-3 to TRBJ1-1; possibly TRBD1 for D (5 bases). From germline, CDR1 is MNHEY and CDR2 SVGEGT. Trimming shortened V by 6 bases and J by 0 bases, and 14 bases separated the two germline ends. CDR3 length: 15 residues. CDR3 in DNA: TGTGCCAGCAGCGATCCGGGACTTTTGAACACTGAAGCTTTCTTT. Translated: CASSDPGLLNTEAFF.

This clonotype was counted a few times. The genes are TRBV6-1 and TRBJ2-7; TRBD1 or TRBD2 may be the D gene (5 bases each). This CDR3 has 15 residues. Trimming stripped 4 bases from V and 0 bases from J, with 13 bases between. Germline V lookup: CDR1 MNHNS, CDR2 SASEGT. The DNA for the CDR3 is TGTGCCAGCAGTGGTCCGGGACGGGGCTCCTACGAGCAGTACTTC. Its protein is CASSGPGRGSYEQYF.

V gene TRBV29-1 combines with J gene TRBJ2-5, with TRBD2 matching 10 bases. CDR3 length: 15 residues. In germline, CDR1 is SQVTM, CDR2 ANQGSEA. V lost 3 bases to trimming and J lost 2 bases; unmatched junction nucleotides: 6. DNA for the CDR3: TGCAGCGTTGATGTAGCGGGAGGAAATCAAGAGACCCAGTACTTC. It is translated as CSVDVAGGNQETQYF. Drawing the rest from reference TRBV29-1 and TRBJ2-5, the complete variable domain is SAVISQKPSRDICQRGTSLTIQCQVDSQVTMMFWYRQQPGQSLTLIATANQGSEATYESGFVIDKFPISRPNLTFSTLTVSNMSPEDSSIYLCSVDVAGGNQETQYFGPGTRLLVL.

This clonotype was recorded a few times. The CDR3 nucleotides are TGTGCCAGCAGCACAAGGACAGGGGACAACAATGAGCAGTTCTTC. This sequence encodes CASSTRTGDNNEQFF. The V and J genes are TRBV7-9 and TRBJ2-1, with 9 bases fitting TRBD1. V shed 5 bases and J 5 bases; nucleotides not matched to a gene: 7. The CDR3 sequence is 15 residues long. Germline V lookup: CDR1 SEHNR, CDR2 FQNEAQ (reference sequence). The full variable domain, rest sourced from reference TRBV7-9 and TRBJ2-1, is DTGVSQNPRHKITKRGQNVTFRCDPISEHNRLYWYRQTLGQGPEFLTYFQNEAQLEKSRLLSDRFSAERPKGSFSTLEIQRTEQGDSAMYLCASSTRTGDNNEQFFGPGTRLTVL.

This clonotype was recorded a few times. The chain carries TRBV10-3 and TRBJ2-5; D may be TRBD1 (5 bases). V dropped 4 bases and J dropped 4 bases, with 13 bases sitting between them. The CDR3 is 14 residues long. Germline lookup yields CDR1 ENHRY and CDR2 SYGVKD. The CDR3 DNA reads as TGTGCCATCAGTGTCAGGGTCGGTGGAGAGACCCAGTACTTC. Its protein is CAISVRVGGETQYF.

The chain has TRBV2 and TRBJ2-1, with D possibly matching TRBD1 (6 bases). The length of the CDR3 is 13 residues. Germline loops: CDR1 SNHLY, CDR2 FYNNEI. V lost 2 bases to trimming and J lost 9 bases, with 11 bases between them. The CDR3 sequence: CASSEWGPGEQFF. CDR3 nucleotide sequence: TGTGCCAGCAGTGAATGGGGGCCAGGTGAGCAGTTCTTC.

This clonotype was detected ten times or more. The V and J genes are TRBV12-3 or TRBV12-4 and TRBJ2-1; 7 bases agree with TRBD1. The CDR3 spans 15 residues. V lost 6 bases and J lost 2; bases outside the gene matches: 7. The CDR3 coding sequence is TGTGCCAGCAGGCTGGGACAGTTGCCCTACAATGAGCAGTTCTTC. Translation: CASRLGQLPYNEQFF.

CDR3 DNA: TGTGCCAGCAGTTTCCTTAGGGGGACACCGGATGATGAGCAGTTCTTC. Translating gives CASSFLRGTPDDEQFF. The chain is built from TRBV12-3 or TRBV12-4 and TRBJ2-1; TRBD1 is a possible D gene (6 bases). V lost 3 bases and J lost 8, with 20 bases in between. The CDR3 runs 16 residues.

This clonotype was detected only a few times. CDR3 loop: CASSGGLLNTEAFF. DNA of the CDR3: TGTGCCAGCAGCGGCGGACTGCTGAACACTGAAGCTTTCTTT. The chain links TRBV3-1 to TRBJ1-1; D gene unclear. The CDR3 has 14 residues. The germline V and J ends were trimmed by 5 bases and 0 bases, with 10 bases remaining between them. From germline, CDR1 is LGHDT and CDR2 YNNKEL (reference sequence). Full variable domain (rest looked up from reference TRBV3-1 and TRBJ1-1): DTAVSQTPKYLVTQMGNDKSIKCEQNLGHDTMYWYKQDSKKFLKIMFSYNNKELIINETVPNRFSPKSPDKAHLNLHINSLELGDSAVYFCASSGGLLNTEAFFGQGTRLTVV.

The table lists this clonotype with many counts. V gene TRBV20-1 combines with J gene TRBJ1-5, with D maybe TRBD1 (6 bases). Germline CDR1 DFQATT, CDR2 SNEGSKA (reference sequence). V lost 2 bases, J lost 3 bases, and 8 bases lay in between. The length of the CDR3 is 13 residues. The CDR3 region is CSARTGNNQPQHF. CDR3 bases: TGCAGTGCTAGAACAGGGAACAATCAGCCCCAGCATTTT.